These 10 T cell receptor beta chains share one sample of origin, sequenced in a study of response to subunit inactivated influenza vaccine. TCRdb independently ran MiXCR on the RT-PCR reads; one entry per CDR3 protein. In the table there are about 500,000 distinct CDR3 sequences, approximately 15% of which are singletons. Sequenced here: CD4+ T cells sorted from PBMCs, sampled less than 30 months after vaccination. The source of these receptors is a man aged 50 to 75 who received an inactivated influenza vaccine.

This clonotype was detected many times. The chain uses TRBV12-3 or TRBV12-4 and TRBJ2-3, with a tentative D call TRBD2 (5 bases). V was cut by 6 bases and J by 4 bases, with 8 bases left in between. The CDR3 is 12 residues long. The CDR3 DNA is TGTGCCAGCAGAGTGGGAGCAGATACGCAGTATTTT. Translating gives CASRVGADTQYF.

This clonotype was detected only a few times. V and J are TRBV15 and TRBJ2-5; no firm D call. The CDR3 is 13 residues long. The V gene lost 1 base and the J gene lost 1 base, with 4 bases spanning the gap. Germline V CDR1 and CDR2: LNHNV, YYDKDF (reference sequence). The chain's CDR3 is CATSRGFQETQYF. The CDR3, as DNA: TGTGCCACCAGCAGAGGGTTCCAAGAGACCCAGTACTTC.

This chain joins TRBV2 and TRBJ2-1; 10 nucleotides align to TRBD1. After removal of 9 bases from V and 7 bases from J, the junction contained 6 bases not matched to a gene. The CDR3 totals 13 residues. Germline V gives CDR1 SNHLY, CDR2 FYNNEI. CDR3 sequence (DNA): TGTGCCAGTGGACAGGGGGTTGTGAATGAGCAGTTCTTC. Translation: CASGQGVVNEQFF.

The rearrangement joins TRBV6-5 to TRBJ2-7, with 8 bases identical to TRBD2. CDR1 and CDR2 from the germline V gene are MNHEY and SVGAGI. The CDR3 loop spans 15 amino acids. With 2 bases clipped from V and 0 bases from J, the junction kept 3 bases outside the gene matches. CDR3 in amino acids: CASSYASGSSYEQYF. CDR3 in DNA: TGTGCCAGCAGTTACGCCAGCGGGAGCTCCTACGAGCAGTACTTC.

The chain joins TRBV12-3 or TRBV12-4 to TRBJ2-7, with TRBD2 as a possible D gene (6 bases). Trimming removed 1 base at V and 2 bases at J, with 12 bases between. The CDR3 contains 15 residues. The CDR3 loop reads CASSLEAGTTYEQYF. In nucleotides, the CDR3 is TGTGCCAGCAGTTTAGAGGCGGGGACGACCTACGAGCAGTACTTC.

The table lists this clonotype with many counts. The rearrangement links TRBV12-3 or TRBV12-4 to TRBJ2-7, with D possibly being TRBD1 or TRBD2 (6 bases each). CDR3 length: 17 residues. The germline V and J ends were trimmed by 4 bases and 4 bases, with 23 bases remaining between them. CDR3: CASSSTVAGEVPYEQYF. The CDR3 DNA reads as TGTGCCAGCAGTTCGACCGTGGCAGGGGAGGTTCCTTACGAGCAGTACTTC.

This clonotype has a handful of counts. The gene calls are TRBV7-2 and TRBJ1-2, with 7 positions matching TRBD1. This CDR3 spans 14 amino acids. V shed 1 base and J 7 bases; nucleotides not matched to a gene: 6. CDR1 is SGHTA, CDR2 FQGNSA, per germline. For the CDR3, the DNA is TGTGCCAGCAGCTTAGGGCAGGGGGGCCGTGGCTACACCTTC. Translation gives CASSLGQGGRGYTF.

This clonotype has more than one count but fewer than ten. The DNA of the CDR3 is TGTGCCAGCTCCTCTACCTCTAGCGGGAGAAGCAATGAGCAGTTCTTC. This gives the protein CASSSTSSGRSNEQFF. The rearrangement links TRBV18 to TRBJ2-1; 10 nucleotides line up with TRBD2. The V segment lost 6 bases and the J segment 6 bases; nucleotides outside the gene matches: 11. This CDR3 is built from 16 residues. The germline V gene encodes CDR1 KGHSH and CDR2 LQKENI.

V and J are TRBV2 and TRBJ1-1; weak D call: TRBD1 (5 bases). CDR1 and CDR2 (germline): SNHLY, FYNNEI. This CDR3 region has 18 residues. V shed 7 bases and J shed 4 bases, with 28 bases lying between them. The CDR3 DNA reads TGTGCCAGCACAACCACCAAAGGGTTTGGGGCGCCGGTCACTGAAGCTTTCTTT. The encoded protein is CASTTTKGFGAPVTEAFF.

V gene TRBV6-1 combines with J gene TRBJ2-1; TRBD1 is a possible D gene (5 bases). This CDR3 has 15 amino acids. Trimming took off 6 bases at V and 7 bases at J, with 19 bases between the two ends. Per germline, CDR1 MNHNS and CDR2 SASEGT. As DNA, the CDR3 is TGTGCCAGCAGCCCTAGTCCGGGTCAGGGTAATGAGCAGTTCTTC. Encoded protein: CASSPSPGQGNEQFF.